This entry lists 22 T cell receptor beta chains sequenced from one sample in a study of early T cells in non-severe SARS-CoV-2 infection. TCRdb itself ran the 5' RACE reads through MiXCR, one entry per CDR3 protein. The sample holds 45,000 to 75,000 distinct CDR3 sequences; roughly 5.3% are singletons and the top ten take roughly 6.4%. Sequenced input: whole blood. These receptors were collected from an adult who was a healthcare worker with PCR-confirmed SARS-CoV-2 infection or an uninfected control (not recorded which).

This clonotype was found many times. The CDR3 sequence: CASSLGAAGPYEQYF. CDR3 coding DNA: TGTGCCAGCAGTTTAGGAGCGGCAGGCCCCTACGAGCAGTACTTC. J is TRBJ2-7 and V is TRBV12-3 or TRBV12-4; a possible D gene is TRBD2 (5 bases). The CDR3 is made up of 15 amino acids. V was pared by 1 base and J by 2 bases, with 12 bases between.

This clonotype was seen a handful of times. The chain recombines TRBV7-7 with TRBJ2-5, with 12 bases fitting TRBD2. The CDR3 contains 16 residues. J was trimmed by 4 bases and V by 1 base; bases with no gene match: 4. Germline V lookup: CDR1 SSHAT, CDR2 FNYEAQ (reference sequence). CDR3 in amino acids: CASSLGPSGGGETQYF. The CDR3 DNA reads TGTGCCAGCAGCTTAGGCCCTAGCGGGGGGGGAGAGACCCAGTACTTC.

This clonotype was observed at least ten times. The chain carries TRBV20-1 and TRBJ1-3; tentatively, D is TRBD1 (5 bases). The ends were cut back, 1 base at V and 0 bases at J, with 16 bases in the middle. CDR3 length: 17 amino acids. Germline V gene data show CDR1 as DFQATT and CDR2 as SNEGSKA (reference sequence). The CDR3 loop is CSARALRDPSSGNTIYF. CDR3 DNA sequence: TGCAGTGCTAGAGCTCTCAGGGATCCCAGCTCTGGAAACACCATATATTTT.

This chain uses TRBV12-5 with TRBJ1-1; D is unresolved. Trimming removed 6 bases at V and 6 bases at J, with 17 bases between. CDR1 is LGHNT, CDR2 FRNRAP, per germline. The CDR3 sequence is 14 residues long. The CDR3 coding sequence is TGTGCTAGTGGCCCCGGCTCCCACGGCGCTGAAGCTTTCTTT. It codes for CASGPGSHGAEAFF.

The chain joins TRBV11-3 to TRBJ2-3; 10 nucleotides line up with TRBD1. Per germline, CDR1 SGHNT and CDR2 YENEEA. The V gene end was trimmed by 5 bases and the J gene end by 4 bases; junction bases not matched to a gene: 0. The CDR3 spans 13 residues. The CDR3 DNA reads as TGTGCCAGCAGCGACAGGGGGCCAGATACGCAGTATTTT. This translates into CASSDRGPDTQYF.

This clonotype has a count of ten or more. The chain recombines TRBV6-1 with TRBJ2-1; the match to TRBD2 covers 13 bases. The V segment lost 5 bases and the J segment 5 bases; nucleotides outside the gene matches: 9. CDR1 and CDR2 from the germline V gene are MNHNS and SASEGT. The CDR3 has 17 residues. CDR3 nucleotide sequence: TGTGCCAGCAGTCCATGGACTAGCGGGAGTATCAACAATGAGCAGTTCTTC. Translating it yields CASSPWTSGSINNEQFF.

Turning to this clonotype: A much more abundant neighbour one base away suggests this may be a read error. The chain combines TRBV29-1 with TRBJ2-5; D remains ambiguous. CDR3 length: 13 amino acids. Germline V CDR1 and CDR2: SQVTM, ANQGSEA. Trimming removed 3 bases from V and 4 bases from J, with 12 bases in between. CDR3 amino acids: CSVDSTRLETQYF. The CDR3 DNA sequence: TGCAGCGTTGATTCCACTCGATTAGAGACCCAGTACTTC.

As regards this clonotype: This may be a read error: a much more frequent sequence differs by one nucleotide. V is TRBV6-6 and J is TRBJ1-1; D is unclear. The ends were cut back, 10 bases at V and 1 base at J, with 10 bases in the middle. Germline V lookup: CDR1 MNHNY, CDR2 SVGAGI (reference sequence). There are 12 residues in the CDR3. CDR3 amino acids: CATEVTNTEAFF. The CDR3 DNA follows: TGTGCCACCGAGGTAACGAACACTGAAGCTTTCTTT.

At least ten counts were recorded for this clonotype. The chain couples TRBV7-6 to TRBJ2-1; no clear D. Trimming shortened V by 0 bases and J by 7 bases, and 10 bases separated the two germline ends. Germline-derived CDR1 and CDR2 are SGHVS and FNYEAQ. The length of the CDR3 is 14 residues. The CDR3 nucleotides are TGTGCCAGCAGCTTAGCCACGACCAGGAATGAGCAGTTCTTC. Translation gives CASSLATTRNEQFF. Variable domain in full (rest from reference TRBV7-6 and TRBJ2-1): GAGVSQSPRYKVTKRGQDVALRCDPISGHVSLYWYRQALGQGPEFLTYFNYEAQQDKSGLPNDRFSAERPEGSISTLTIQRTEQRDSAMYRCASSLATTRNEQFFGPGTRLTVL.

There are many counts of this clonotype. The chain uses TRBV5-6 and TRBJ2-3; the match to TRBD2 covers 9 bases. CDR1 is SGHDT and CDR2 is YYEEEE in the germline V gene. With 0 bases clipped from V and 5 bases from J, the junction kept 7 bases outside the gene matches. The CDR3 sequence is 16 residues long. In nucleotides, the CDR3 is TGTGCCAGCAGCTTGGAGGGGCTAGCGGGGAAAGATACGCAGTATTTT. Its translation: CASSLEGLAGKDTQYF.

This clonotype was counted a few times. J is TRBJ1-4 and V is TRBV20-1; 7 bases align to TRBD1. The ends lost 6 bases at V and 8 bases at J; junction bases unmatched: 6. The CDR3 has 12 residues. Germline V lookup: CDR1 DFQATT, CDR2 SNEGSKA (reference sequence). The DNA for the CDR3 is TGCAGTGCCCAGGACAGGCCCGAAAAACTGTTTTTT. Translation: CSAQDRPEKLFF.

The V and J genes are TRBV7-9 and TRBJ2-1, with D unresolved. Trimming pared 1 base from V and 0 bases from J, leaving 7 bases between. The germline gives CDR1 SEHNR, CDR2 FQNEAQ (reference sequence). The CDR3 length is 15 residues. DNA of the CDR3: TGTGCCAGCAGCTTAGTCAGAGGCTCCTACAATGAGCAGTTCTTC. This sequence encodes CASSLVRGSYNEQFF. The whole variable domain, remainder taken from reference TRBV7-9 and TRBJ2-1, is DTGVSQNPRHKITKRGQNVTFRCDPISEHNRLYWYRQTLGQGPEFLTYFQNEAQLEKSRLLSDRFSAERPKGSFSTLEIQRTEQGDSAMYLCASSLVRGSYNEQFFGPGTRLTVL.

This clonotype came up a few times. This chain links TRBV5-1 with TRBJ1-1; the D is unclear. The CDR3 is 11 residues long. From germline, CDR1 is SGHRS and CDR2 YFSETQ. Trimming took 5 bases from V and 12 from J, leaving 14 bases between them. The CDR3 DNA reads as TGCGCCAGCAGGCACGACGGAACCCCTTTCTTT. Encoded protein: CASRHDGTPFF.

V and J are TRBV4-1 and TRBJ1-2; TRBD1 matches at 11 bases. V shed 0 bases, J shed 4 bases, and the junction held 7 bases outside the gene matches. CDR3 length equals 17 residues. CDR1 and CDR2 (germline): MGHRA, YSYEKL. CDR3 sequence: CASSQDPGQGVVYGYTF. The CDR3 DNA follows: TGCGCCAGCAGCCAAGATCCGGGACAGGGGGTTGTCTATGGCTACACCTTC.

This clonotype has a count of ten or more. The chain recombines TRBV6-2 or TRBV6-3 with TRBJ2-1; 8 bases map to TRBD2. Unmatched junction bases numbered 12, after V lost 10 bases and J lost 7 bases. This CDR3 is built from 14 residues. Germline lookup yields CDR1 MNHEY and CDR2 SVGEGT. CDR3 loop: CATLRGGQINEQFF. For the CDR3, the DNA is TGTGCCACCCTTCGGGGGGGCCAGATAAATGAGCAGTTCTTC.

This clonotype was seen many times. The chain is built from TRBV4-1 and TRBJ2-5, with D uncertain. V was trimmed by 1 base and J by 2 bases, leaving 5 bases between them. The germline CDR1 and CDR2 sequences are MGHRA and YSYEKL. The CDR3 extends over 13 amino acids. The CDR3 nucleotides are TGCGCCAGCAGCCAAGGGCAGCAAGAGACCCAGTACTTC. Protein: CASSQGQQETQYF.

This clonotype was found many times. The genes are TRBV20-1 and TRBJ2-7, with 10 bases that match TRBD2. The germline V gene has CDR1 DFQATT and CDR2 SNEGSKA (reference sequence). After removal of 5 bases from V and 4 bases from J, the junction contained 8 bases not matched to a gene. The CDR3 length is 14 residues. Here the CDR3 reads CSALAGGHLYEQYF. CDR3 nucleotide sequence: TGCAGTGCTTTAGCGGGGGGCCACCTTTACGAGCAGTACTTC.

This clonotype was counted ten times or more. The genes are TRBV5-1 and TRBJ2-7; 7 bases agree with TRBD2. J was trimmed by 4 bases and V by 4 bases; bases with no gene match: 5. Germline V gives CDR1 SGHRS, CDR2 YFSETQ. CDR3 length: 13 residues. CDR3 loop: CASSAGERYEQYF. The DNA of the CDR3 is TGCGCCAGCAGCGCGGGAGAGCGGTACGAGCAGTACTTC.

This clonotype was picked up many times. This rearrangement joins TRBV19 to TRBJ1-4; possible D gene TRBD1, 5 bases. Germline V gene sequence: CDR1 LNHDA, CDR2 SQIVND (reference sequence). The CDR3 sequence is 12 residues long. With 5 bases removed from V and 7 bases from J, the gap between germline ends came to 8 bases. This CDR3 is CASSSRGEKLFF. DNA for the CDR3: TGTGCCAGTAGTTCGAGGGGTGAAAAACTGTTTTTT.

As regards this clonotype: An end of the junction does not agree with germline; a read error may underlie this. The V gene is TRBV6-5, the J gene TRBJ2-7; 8 positions match TRBD2. The germline V gene encodes CDR1 MNHEY and CDR2 SVGAGI. The CDR3 length is 17 residues. The CDR3, as DNA: TGTGCCAACAGTTACTCGAGTTCCGGGAGGGACGCCTACGAGCAGTACTTC. Translating gives CANSYSSSGRDAYEQYF.

This clonotype was found many times. J is TRBJ2-1 and V is TRBV20-1; TRBD1 matches at 8 bases. Looked up from germline, CDR1 is DFQATT and CDR2 is SNEGSKA (reference sequence). This CDR3 contains 13 residues. V was pared by 3 bases and J by 4 bases, with 2 bases of the junction left unmatched. The CDR3 reads CSARDRVYNEQFF. The CDR3 nucleotides are TGCAGTGCTAGGGACAGGGTATACAATGAGCAGTTCTTC.

This clonotype appeared many times. The rearrangement links TRBV20-1 to TRBJ2-5; D is undetermined. CDR3 length: 14 residues. Trimming cost V 0 bases and J 6 bases, with 14 bases left between them. CDR1 and CDR2 from the germline V gene are DFQATT and SNEGSKA (reference sequence). The CDR3, as DNA: TGCAGTGCTAGAGATCAATGGGGTGGGAAGACCCAGTACTTC. As protein: CSARDQWGGKTQYF.